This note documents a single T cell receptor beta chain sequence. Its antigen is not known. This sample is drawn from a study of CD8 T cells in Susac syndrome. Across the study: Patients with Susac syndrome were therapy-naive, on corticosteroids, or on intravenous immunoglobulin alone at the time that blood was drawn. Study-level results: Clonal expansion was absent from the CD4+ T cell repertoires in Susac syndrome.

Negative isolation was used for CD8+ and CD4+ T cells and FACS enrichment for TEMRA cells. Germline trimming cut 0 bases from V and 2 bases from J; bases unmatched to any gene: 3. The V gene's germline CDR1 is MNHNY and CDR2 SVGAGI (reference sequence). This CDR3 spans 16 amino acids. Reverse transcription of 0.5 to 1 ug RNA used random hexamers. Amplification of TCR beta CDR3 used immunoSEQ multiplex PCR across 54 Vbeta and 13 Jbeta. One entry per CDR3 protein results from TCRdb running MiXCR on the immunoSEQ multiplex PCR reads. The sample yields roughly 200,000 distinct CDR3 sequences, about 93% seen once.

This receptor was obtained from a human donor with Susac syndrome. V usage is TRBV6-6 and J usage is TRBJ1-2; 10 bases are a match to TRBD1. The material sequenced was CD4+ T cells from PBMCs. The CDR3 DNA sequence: TGTGCCAGCAGTTACTCGGACAGGGGGATGAACTATGGCTACACCTTC. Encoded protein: CASSYSDRGMNYGYTF.